This is a list of T cell receptor beta chains from one sample in a study of Graves' ophthalmopathy and Graves' hyperthyroidism. TCRdb redid the calling of the multiplex PCR reads with MiXCR, one entry per CDR3 protein. Of 900,000 to 1,200,000 distinct CDR3 sequences listed, roughly 35% were seen once; the top ten hold approximately 10%. The material sequenced was peripheral blood or thyroid tissue (not recorded which). These receptors were taken from an adult man with Graves' hyperthyroidism. CDR3s include the opening cysteine and the closing phenylalanine or tryptophan. D genes are given only for firm matches. Only some rows state a clone size, as once, few, many or a class for expanded clones.

j_call	v_call	clone_size	d_call	cdr3_nt	cdr3_aa
TRBJ2-2	TRBV7-8	NA	NA	TGTGCCAGCAGCTTAATCGGTCAGGAAACCACCGGGGAGCTGTTTTTT	CASSLIGQETTGELFF
TRBJ1-6	TRBV29-1	NA	TRBD1	TGCAGCGTTGCTTCACGCCCAACAGGGGCCTCACCCCTCCACTTT	CSVASRPTGASPLHF
TRBJ2-5	TRBV2	many	TRBD1	TGTGCCAGCAGTTTGGACAGGCGCAGGGAGACCCAGTACTTC	CASSLDRRRETQYF
TRBJ2-7	TRBV28	NA	NA	TGTGCCAGCAGCGTAGTAGGGAACGATTACGAGCAGTACTTC	CASSVVGNDYEQYF
TRBJ1-2	TRBV19	NA	NA	TGTGCCAGTAGTCGGGGGCTGGGGGATGGCTACACCTTC	CASSRGLGDGYTF
TRBJ2-7	TRBV6-5	once	TRBD1	TGTGCCAGCAGGGGCGGACAGGGGGGTTCCTACGAGCAGTACTTC	CASRGGQGGSYEQYF
TRBJ1-2	TRBV7-9	NA	NA	TGTGCCAGCAGCTTAGTCGGGCGTGCGTTCAGTGGCTACACCTTC	CASSLVGRAFSGYTF
TRBJ1-2	TRBV20-1	many	NA	TGCAGGGTTAAGATAGGGGCTTACGGCTATGGCTACACCTTC	CRVKIGAYGYGYTF
TRBJ1-1	TRBV20-1	once	NA	TGCAGTGCTAGAGACAGGGGAAGGATGAACACTGAAGCTTTCTTT	CSARDRGRMNTEAFF
TRBJ2-5	TRBV14	many	TRBD1	TGTGCCAGCAGCCAACCCGGACAGGCCGTCCAAGAGACCCAGTACTTC	CASSQPGQAVQETQYF
TRBJ2-7	TRBV20-1	NA	NA	TGCAGTGCTAGTGAGGGTTCGGGATACGAGCAGTACTTC	CSASEGSGYEQYF
TRBJ2-7	TRBV6-1	NA	NA	TGTGCCAGCAGGCAGCGGCAGGGGAACTACGAGCAGTACTTC	CASRQRQGNYEQYF
TRBJ1-5	TRBV12-3/TRBV12-4	many	NA	TGTGCCAGCAGTCCCTCATCAGGGGAGGGCCAGCCCCAGCATTTT	CASSPSSGEGQPQHF
TRBJ1-1	TRBV9	few	NA	TGTGCCAGCAGCACGACCGGGACACCAAACACTGAAGCTTTCTTT	CASSTTGTPNTEAFF
TRBJ2-7	TRBV20-1	NA	TRBD2	TGCAGTGCCACGAAGACTAGCAGAGATCTAAGCGTGGGCGAGCAGTACTTC	CSATKTSRDLSVGEQYF
TRBJ2-7	TRBV7-9	NA	TRBD2	TGTGCCAGCAGCCGGACTAGCGCGGGCTCCTACGAGCAGTACTTC	CASSRTSAGSYEQYF
TRBJ1-4	TRBV7-9	NA	NA	TGTGCCAGCAGCTCTACTCTGGGACCTCGAGGACTGTTTTTT	CASSSTLGPRGLFF
TRBJ2-5	TRBV12-3/TRBV12-4	few	TRBD2	TGTGCCAGCAGCCAGGCCGGACTAGCTGAAGTTTACCAAGAGACCCAGTACTTC	CASSQAGLAEVYQETQYF
TRBJ1-5	TRBV5-1	few	NA	TGTGCCAGCAGGATGAATACAGGTTCGCAGCCCCAGCATTTT	CASRMNTGSQPQHF
TRBJ1-1	TRBV9	many	NA	TGTGCCAGCAGCGTAGAAGCCTTGAACACTGAAGCTTTCTTT	CASSVEALNTEAFF
TRBJ2-7	TRBV20-1	NA	NA	TGCAGTGCTAGTTTGTCAGGGAGGGAGCAGTACTTC	CSASLSGREQYF
TRBJ2-7	TRBV15	many	NA	TGTGCCACCAGCAGAGATACAGCGACAAACTACGAGCAGTACTTC	CATSRDTATNYEQYF
TRBJ2-7	TRBV5-4	NA	NA	TGTGCCAGCAGCGGAGACCAACTAGCATCCTACGAGCAGTACTTC	CASSGDQLASYEQYF
TRBJ2-7	TRBV29-1	NA	TRBD2	TGCAGCTCTCGGTCTAGCGGGAGTCCCGAGCAGTACTTC	CSSRSSGSPEQYF
TRBJ1-5	TRBV19	many	TRBD1	TGTGCCAGTAGTATACTACAGGGGGCGGAACAGCCCCAGCATTTT	CASSILQGAEQPQHF
TRBJ1-2	TRBV30	few	NA	TGTGCCTGGAGTGGCGCGGTTTTTAACTATGGCTACACCTTC	CAWSGAVFNYGYTF
TRBJ2-6	TRBV29-1	NA	NA	TGCAGCCAAGGGATTGGGGCCAACGTCCTGACTTTC	CSQGIGANVLTF
TRBJ2-7	TRBV29-1	NA	NA	TGCAGCGTGGGTTCGAGGGACGAGCAGTACTTC	CSVGSRDEQYF
TRBJ2-7	TRBV19	NA	NA	TGTGCCAGTAGTATAGGTCACCAGAGCTCCTACGAGCAGTACTTC	CASSIGHQSSYEQYF
TRBJ1-2	TRBV25-1	NA	NA	TGTGTCGGTAGGGGACTAGGGAACTATGGCTACACCTTC	CVGRGLGNYGYTF
TRBJ2-7	TRBV7-2	NA	TRBD1	TGTGCCAGCAGCTTAATGGGACAGGGGGCGATCGAGCAGTACTTC	CASSLMGQGAIEQYF
TRBJ2-7	TRBV7-8	NA	TRBD1	TGTGCCAGCAGGTCTGGGACAGGGACCCACGAGCAGTACTTC	CASRSGTGTHEQYF
TRBJ1-2	TRBV2	few	NA	TGTGCCAGCGTCTTTACTAACTATGGCTACACCTTC	CASVFTNYGYTF
TRBJ2-2	TRBV6-6	NA	TRBD1	TGTGCCAGCAGTCGAGGACAGGGGGCTACCGGGGAGCTGTTTTTT	CASSRGQGATGELFF
TRBJ2-7	TRBV20-1	many	TRBD1	TGCAGTGCTAGAGCTCGGACAGGGGCCATCTACGAGCAGTACTTC	CSARARTGAIYEQYF
TRBJ2-2	TRBV20-1	many	NA	TGCAGTGCTAGAGACCCCATTATCGGGGAGCTGTTTTTT	CSARDPIIGELFF
TRBJ2-5	TRBV7-9	many	NA	TGTGCCAGCAGCGCGAACCAACAAGAGACCCAGTACTTC	CASSANQQETQYF
TRBJ2-2	TRBV25-1	few	NA	TGTGCCAGCAGTGAGACAGTGAACACCGGGGAGCTGTTTTTT	CASSETVNTGELFF
TRBJ1-5	TRBV24-1	NA	TRBD1	TGTGCCACCAGTGATTCGGGACAGGGCCCGGGGGAGCCCCAGCATTTT	CATSDSGQGPGEPQHF
TRBJ1-4	TRBV12-3/TRBV12-4	NA	NA	TGTGCCAGCAGTTTCTGGGCTGAAAAACTGTTTTTT	CASSFWAEKLFF
TRBJ2-5	TRBV11-2	once	NA	TGTGCCAGCAGCCCCGGAGGGGCCCTCAAAGGGGCCCAGTACTTC	CASSPGGALKGAQYF
TRBJ2-5	TRBV29-1	many	NA	TGCAGCGTTGTTGGGCAAGCGGGAGAGACCCAGTACTTC	CSVVGQAGETQYF
TRBJ2-2	TRBV19	NA	NA	TGTGCCAGTAGTCCACAGGGCCCTGGGGAGCTGTTTTTT	CASSPQGPGELFF
TRBJ1-2	TRBV7-9	NA	TRBD1	TGTGCCAGCAGGGGATCGGACAGGGTTCGAAGAGCTAACTATGGCTACACCTTC	CASRGSDRVRRANYGYTF
TRBJ2-5	TRBV10-3	NA	NA	TGTGCCATCAGTGAGCGTGGGGAGACCCAGTACTTC	CAISERGETQYF
TRBJ1-1	TRBV7-9	few	TRBD1	TGTGCCAGCAGCTTAACAGGGGCCAAGAACACTGAAGCTTTCTTT	CASSLTGAKNTEAFF
TRBJ1-2	TRBV5-1	many	NA	TGCGCCAGCAGCCGGACGGGCGAGAGTGGCTACACCTTC	CASSRTGESGYTF
TRBJ2-6	TRBV29-1	NA	TRBD1	TGCAGCGTTGTAAACGCAGGACAGGGGGCTGGGGCCAACGTCCTGACTTTC	CSVVNAGQGAGANVLTF
TRBJ1-6	TRBV28	few	NA	TGTGCCAGCAGCCGGTGGACCCTCCACTTT	CASSRWTLHF